A selection of T cell receptor beta chains follows, all from one sample in a study of Ad26.COV2.S vaccination and SARS-CoV-2 variants. Some clones are missing from TCRdb's copy, which holds only in-frame ones; the method was immunoSEQ multiplex PCR. The sample shows some 320,000 clones, around four fifths of them seen only once. The specimen comprised peripheral blood, sampled in a trial of Ad26.COV2.S vaccine versus placebo. The receptors derive from a person aged 18-60 years who received the Ad26.COV2.S COVID-19 vaccine or a placebo. The CDR3 runs from the conserved cysteine through the conserved F or W. A D gene is named only where the DNA matches it firmly. A clone size is listed for some rows: how often the clone was seen (once, few, many), or a class if it is expanded.

clone_size | d_call | j_call | v_call | cdr3_aa | cdr3_nt
- | TRBD1 | TRBJ1-6 | TRBV19 | CASTLTGTGYNSPLHF | TGTGCCAGTACCCTTACCGGGACAGGCTATAATTCACCCCTCCACTTT
many | - | TRBJ2-7 | TRBV27 | CASSVGFSYEQYF | TGTGCCAGCAGCGTAGGATTTTCCTACGAGCAGTACTTC
- | TRBD2 | TRBJ2-3 | TRBV7-2 | CASSLNGGGDTQYF | TGTGCCAGCAGCCTAAATGGGGGGGGAGATACGCAGTATTTT
- | - | TRBJ1-3 | TRBV2 | CASSGEVNSGNTIYF | TGTGCCAGCAGTGGTGAGGTGAACTCTGGAAACACCATATATTTT
few | - | TRBJ1-6 | TRBV9 | CASSPRGAGDSPLHF | TGTGCCAGCAGCCCCAGAGGGGCCGGGGATTCACCCCTCCACTTT
- | - | TRBJ1-6 | TRBV5-1 | CASSLTATVNSYNSPLHF | TGCGCCAGCAGCTTGACCGCGACGGTGAACTCCTATAATTCACCCCTCCACTTT
- | - | TRBJ1-3 | TRBV5-5 | CASSLYGGSASPSGNTIYF | TGTGCCAGCAGCTTGTATGGGGGTTCGGCTTCCCCCTCTGGAAACACCATATATTTT
- | - | TRBJ1-2 | TRBV5-1 | CASSFRRAIGANYGYTF | TGCGCCAGCAGCTTTAGGAGGGCCATCGGAGCTAACTATGGCTACACCTTC
- | - | TRBJ2-2 | TRBV6-5 | CASRRGPTGELFF | TGTGCCAGCAGGAGGGGACCCACCGGGGAGCTGTTTTTT
- | - | TRBJ1-2 | TRBV6-1 | CASSEGGAGAGYGYTF | TGTGCCAGCAGTGAAGGGGGAGCGGGGGCTGGGTATGGCTACACCTTC
- | - | TRBJ1-1 | TRBV28 | CASSFTRDTEAFF | TGTGCCAGCAGTTTCACAAGAGACACTGAAGCTTTCTTT
- | - | TRBJ1-1 | TRBV18 | CASSPQGQRGAFF | TGTGCCAGCTCACCACAGGGCCAGAGGGGGGCTTTCTTT
- | - | TRBJ2-7 | TRBV9 | CASSVGWSSYEQYF | TGTGCCAGCAGCGTAGGCTGGAGCTCCTACGAGCAGTACTTC
- | TRBD1 | TRBJ2-5 | TRBV2 | CASSTRGSRGETQYF | TGTGCCAGCAGTACCCGCGGTTCCAGGGGGGAGACCCAGTACTTC
- | TRBD1 | TRBJ2-4 | TRBV12-3/TRBV12-4 | CASRQGTKNIQYF | TGTGCCAGCCGACAGGGTACCAAAAACATTCAGTACTTC
- | TRBD1 | TRBJ2-7 | TRBV27 | CASSLEGQGPYEQYF | TGTGCCAGCAGTTTAGAGGGACAGGGTCCCTACGAGCAGTACTTC
- | - | TRBJ2-6 | TRBV4-1 | CASSQVLGSGANVLTF | TGCGCCAGCAGCCAAGTCTTGGGCTCTGGGGCCAACGTCCTGACTTTC
- | - | TRBJ2-5 | TRBV5-6 | CASSLRGSETQYF | TGTGCCAGCAGCTTGAGGGGGAGCGAGACCCAGTACTTC
- | - | TRBJ2-2 | TRBV3-1/TRBV3-2 | CASSLARDLANTGELFF | TGTGCCAGCAGCCTCGCCCGGGACCTTGCGAACACCGGGGAGCTGTTTTTT
- | TRBD1 | TRBJ1-6 | TRBV28 | CASKSRGAYNSPLHF | TGTGCCAGCAAATCCAGGGGGGCCTATAATTCACCCCTCCACTTT
- | - | TRBJ2-6 | TRBV28 | CASSSGPSGANVLTF | TGTGCCAGCAGTTCGGGGCCCTCTGGGGCCAACGTCCTGACTTTC
- | - | TRBJ2-1 | TRBV6-5 | CASSLNHEQFF | TGTGCCAGCAGTCTCAACCATGAGCAGTTCTTC
- | - | TRBJ2-5 | TRBV7-8 | CASSRPRGVSETQYF | TGTGCCAGCAGCCGACCCCGTGGGGTTTCAGAGACCCAGTACTTC
few | - | TRBJ1-2 | TRBV28 | CASSFKSRDIYGYTF | TGTGCCAGCAGTTTCAAATCGCGGGACATCTATGGCTACACCTTC
- | - | TRBJ1-5 | TRBV21-1 | CASSKVSRERQPQHF | TGTGCCAGCAGCAAAGTTTCCCGGGAACGCCAGCCCCAGCATTTT
few | - | TRBJ2-2 | TRBV4-2 | CASSQGPDTGELFF | TGTGCCAGCAGCCAAGGTCCTGACACCGGGGAGCTGTTTTTT
- | TRBD1 | TRBJ1-1 | TRBV6-5 | CASRMTGDTEAFF | TGTGCCAGCAGAATGACAGGGGACACTGAAGCTTTCTTT
- | - | TRBJ2-3 | TRBV6-5 | CASSYSIVGGDTQYF | TGTGCCAGCAGTTACTCGATCGTCGGTGGGGATACGCAGTATTTT
once | - | TRBJ2-7 | TRBV3-1/TRBV3-2 | CASSVSGLTYEQYF | TGTGCCAGCAGCGTTTCGGGACTCACCTACGAGCAGTACTTC
once | - | TRBJ2-1 | TRBV5-1 | CASSSWQSGPYNEQFF | TGCGCCAGCAGCTCGTGGCAGTCCGGACCCTACAATGAGCAGTTCTTC
- | TRBD1 | TRBJ1-6 | TRBV27 | CASRYGQGNPPLHF | TGTGCCAGCAGGTACGGACAGGGCAACCCACCCCTCCACTTT
- | TRBD1 | TRBJ1-2 | TRBV10-3 | CATLSPGQGVRYTF | TGTGCCACTCTAAGCCCAGGACAGGGTGTCCGCTACACCTTC
- | TRBD2 | TRBJ2-1 | TRBV5-4 | CASSFPGGGVNEQFF | TGTGCCAGCAGCTTTCCCGGCGGGGGGGTCAATGAGCAGTTCTTC
- | TRBD1 | TRBJ1-4 | TRBV13 | CASSNGQGVNEKLFF | TGTGCCAGCAGCAACGGACAGGGGGTTAATGAAAAACTGTTTTTT
few | TRBD1 | TRBJ1-2 | TRBV19 | CASRNLRDSYGYTF | TGTGCCAGTAGGAACCTCCGGGACAGCTATGGCTACACCTTC
- | - | TRBJ1-2 | TRBV24-1 | CATSDATGLGYTF | TGTGCCACCAGTGATGCTACAGGGTTGGGCTACACCTTC
- | - | TRBJ2-1 | TRBV9 | CASSPGPYNEQFF | TGTGCCAGCAGCCCGGGCCCCTACAATGAGCAGTTCTTC
- | TRBD1 | TRBJ2-7 | TRBV29-1 | CSVETDRGYEQYF | TGCAGCGTTGAAACGGACAGGGGCTACGAGCAGTACTTC
- | - | TRBJ1-3 | TRBV6-5 | CGGATGAGNTIYF | TGTGGGGGGGCCACAGGAGCTGGAAACACCATATATTTT
- | - | TRBJ2-5 | TRBV4-2 | CASSQAQGQAGSAWETQYF | TGTGCCAGCAGCCAAGCACAGGGCCAAGCGGGGTCCGCATGGGAGACCCAGTACTTC
- | - | TRBJ1-1 | TRBV28 | CASTTRGYTEAFF | TGTGCCAGCACTACCCGGGGCTACACTGAAGCTTTCTTT
- | TRBD2 | TRBJ2-3 | TRBV7-9 | CATRATGGRIRTDTQYF | TGTGCCACCCGAGCCACGGGGGGACGAATCCGCACAGATACGCAGTATTTT
- | - | TRBJ2-5 | TRBV5-1 | CASSPGSQETQYF | TGCGCCAGCAGCCCCGGGTCACAAGAGACCCAGTACTTC
- | - | TRBJ1-6 | TRBV27 | CASRVGQRWTPLHF | TGTGCCAGCAGGGTCGGGCAGAGGTGGACACCCCTCCACTTT
- | TRBD1 | TRBJ2-1 | TRBV19 | CASSIRGQENNEQFF | TGTGCCAGTAGTATACGGGGACAGGAAAACAATGAGCAGTTCTTC
- | - | TRBJ1-1 | TRBV7-2 | CASSLAIRGTEAFF | TGTGCCAGCAGCTTAGCGATCCGGGGCACTGAAGCTTTCTTT
- | - | TRBJ1-3 | TRBV2 | CASSVGEGRNSGNTIYF | TGTGCCAGCAGTGTCGGGGAGGGGAGGAACTCTGGAAACACCATATATTTT
- | - | TRBJ2-5 | TRBV11-3 | CASSLQEKETQYF | TGTGCCAGCAGCTTACAGGAGAAAGAGACCCAGTACTTC
few | - | TRBJ2-2 | TRBV19 | CASSLAYGGPYLESGELFF | TGTGCCAGTAGTCTTGCCTACGGGGGCCCTTATCTTGAATCCGGGGAGCTGTTTTTT